The T cell receptor (beta chain) under discussion was sequenced for a study of cytomegalovirus exposure and HLA in healthy donors. Study context: A prior analysis found about 110 million unique TCR beta sequences from some 190 million T cells. Study results and limitations: In all likelihood, a cluster of highly shared sequence variants was a sequencing artifact. Evidence from a later analysis indicated that most CMV-associated TCR beta chains looked HLA-restricted. In an earlier analysis, about 87% or about 30%: the productive usage of most TCR beta V segments.

A note on this clone: Its specificity is not known.

PCR employed 60 Vbeta and 13 Jbeta primers. The table came from immunoSEQ multiplex PCR; TCRdb's copy has only in-frame clones and leaves some out. There are some 65,000 clones in the sample; around 80% occur only once, and over 2.5% lies in the top ten. V dropped 1 base and J dropped 2 bases, with 7 bases sitting between them. Germline values: CDR1 MGHRA, CDR2 YSYEKL. The CDR3 consists of 14 residues. The rearrangement uses TRBV4-1 and TRBJ2-3; unclear D gene. The sequence was collected from a girl under 18 in good health and CMV-seropositive. The sequencing sample was made of PBMCs. The CDR3 spells CASSQVEVTDTQYF. In DNA, the CDR3 is TGCGCCAGCAGCCAAGTAGAGGTCACAGATACGCAGTATTTT.